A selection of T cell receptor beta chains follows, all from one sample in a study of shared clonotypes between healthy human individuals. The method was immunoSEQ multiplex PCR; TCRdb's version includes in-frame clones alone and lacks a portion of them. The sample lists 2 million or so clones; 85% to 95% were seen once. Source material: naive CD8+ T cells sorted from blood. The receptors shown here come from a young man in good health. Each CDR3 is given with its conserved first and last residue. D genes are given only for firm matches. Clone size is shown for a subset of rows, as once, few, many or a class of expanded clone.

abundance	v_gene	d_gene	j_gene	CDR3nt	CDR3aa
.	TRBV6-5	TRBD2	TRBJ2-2	TGTGCCAGCAGCCCCGGGGGGGAGGCCGGGGAGCTGTTTTTT	CASSPGGEAGELFF
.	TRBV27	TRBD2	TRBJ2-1	TGTGCCAGCAGAGTAGGGACTAGCGTCTACAATGAGCAGTTCTTC	CASRVGTSVYNEQFF
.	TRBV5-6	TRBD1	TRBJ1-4	TGTGCCAGCAGCCACAGGGGAACTAATGAAAAACTGTTTTTT	CASSHRGTNEKLFF
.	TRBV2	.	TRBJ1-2	TGTGCCAGCACCGTAGGGGGGGTCGGTGGCTACACCTTC	CASTVGGVGGYTF
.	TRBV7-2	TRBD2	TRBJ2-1	TGTGCCAGCAGCTTATTAGCGGGAATGTACAATGAGCAGTTCTTC	CASSLLAGMYNEQFF
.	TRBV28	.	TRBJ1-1	TGTGCCAGCAGTTTGTGGACAACGAACACTGAAGCTTTCTTT	CASSLWTTNTEAFF
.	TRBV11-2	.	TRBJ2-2	TGTGCCAGCAGTATGTTTGGGGAGCTGTTTTTT	CASSMFGELFF
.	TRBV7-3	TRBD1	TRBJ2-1	TGTGCCAGCAGCCCACGGGGACAGGGGAATGAGCAGTTCTTC	CASSPRGQGNEQFF
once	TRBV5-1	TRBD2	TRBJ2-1	TGCGCCAGCAGCTTGGAAGGGGAGGGCCCGGAGTGGCAGTTCTTC	CASSLEGEGPEWQFF
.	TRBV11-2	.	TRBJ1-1	TGTGCCAGCAGCCCGGGGACGGAGTGGAACACTGAAGCTTTCTTT	CASSPGTEWNTEAFF
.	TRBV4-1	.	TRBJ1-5	TGCGCCAGCAGCCAAGAGAGGCAGGGAGGGGGCAATCAGCCCCAGCATTTT	CASSQERQGGGNQPQHF
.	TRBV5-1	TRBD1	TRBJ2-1	TGCGCCAGCAGCCGACAGGGGGCGGGAGGTTACAATGAGCAGTTCTTC	CASSRQGAGGYNEQFF
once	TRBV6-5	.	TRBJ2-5	TGTGCCAGCAGTGCGAACGAAGAGACCCAGTACTTC	CASSANEETQYF
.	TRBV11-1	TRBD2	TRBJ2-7	TGTGCCAGCAGCCCCGGACTAGCGGGGGGGTACGAGCAGTACTTC	CASSPGLAGGYEQYF
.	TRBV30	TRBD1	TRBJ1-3	TGTGCCTGGAGTTCACGGACAGGGGAAGCTGGAAACACCATATATTTT	CAWSSRTGEAGNTIYF
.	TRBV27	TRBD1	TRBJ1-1	TGTGCCAGCAGTTTGGGGCACAGGGGGGAAGCTTTCTTT	CASSLGHRGEAFF
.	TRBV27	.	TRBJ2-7	TGTGCCAGCAGTTTATTACCCTATACCTACGAGCAGTACTTC	CASSLLPYTYEQYF
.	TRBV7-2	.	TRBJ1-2	TGTGCCAGCGTCAGGGTAGATGGCTACACCTTC	CASVRVDGYTF
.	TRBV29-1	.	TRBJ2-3	TGCAGCGTAGAGGACCGCACAGATACGCAGTATTTT	CSVEDRTDTQYF
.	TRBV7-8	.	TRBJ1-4	TGTGCCAGCAGCTTAGGAGGGGGGGAAAAACTGTTTTTT	CASSLGGGEKLFF
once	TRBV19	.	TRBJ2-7	TGTGCCAGTAGTCCTCGAGAGGTGTGGGCGGACGAGCAGTACTTC	CASSPREVWADEQYF
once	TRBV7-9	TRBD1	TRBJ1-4	TGTGCCAGCAGTCGACAGGGGCTGGTTAATGAAAAACTGTTTTTT	CASSRQGLVNEKLFF
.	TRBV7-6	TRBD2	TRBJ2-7	TGTGCCAGCAGCTTAGAAGCGGGAGAGGGAGAGCAGTACTTC	CASSLEAGEGEQYF
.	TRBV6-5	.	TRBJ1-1	TGTGCCAGCACCCTGTCTTTGGGGAACACTGAAGCTTTCTTT	CASTLSLGNTEAFF
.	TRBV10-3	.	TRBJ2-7	TGTGCCATCGGGCTTCAACCCGAGCAGTACTTC	CAIGLQPEQYF
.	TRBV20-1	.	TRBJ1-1	TGCAGTGCCCTTAGGGTTGCTGAAGCTTTCTTT	CSALRVAEAFF
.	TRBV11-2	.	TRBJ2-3	TGTGCCAGCAGCCTTACGCTGGATACGCAGTATTTT	CASSLTLDTQYF
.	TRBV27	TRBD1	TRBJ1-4	TGTGCCAGCAGTTATCAGGGGGCGGCTGCAACTAATGAAAAACTGTTTTTT	CASSYQGAAATNEKLFF
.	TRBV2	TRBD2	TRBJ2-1	TGTGCCAGCAGTGAAGGGACTAGCGGGACCGGTGAGCAGTTCTTC	CASSEGTSGTGEQFF
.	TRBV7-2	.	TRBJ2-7	TGTGCCAGCAGCCAGGGGCCCTTAAGCTCCTACGAGCAGTACTTC	CASSQGPLSSYEQYF
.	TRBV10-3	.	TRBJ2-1	TGTGCCATCAGACCGACGCTGAGCTCCTACAATGAGCAGTTCTTC	CAIRPTLSSYNEQFF
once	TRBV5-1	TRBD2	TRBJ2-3	TGCGCCAGCAGCTTGGTGTGGGGCGGGAGTACAGATACGCAGTATTTT	CASSLVWGGSTDTQYF
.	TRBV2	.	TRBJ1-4	TGTGCCAGCAGTGACGGCCTACTATCAACTAATGAAAAACTGTTTTTT	CASSDGLLSTNEKLFF
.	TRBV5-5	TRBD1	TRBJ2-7	TGTGCCAGCAGCATCGGACAGGCGCTTCAGCCAAAGTACTTC	CASSIGQALQPKYF
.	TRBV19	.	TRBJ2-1	TGTGCCAGTAGTATGGGGGCCGGGGCAGGCAATGAGCAGTTCTTC	CASSMGAGAGNEQFF
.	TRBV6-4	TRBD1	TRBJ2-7	TGTGCCAGCAGGCGTCCCCTACAGGGGACCTTCTACGAGCAGTACTTC	CASRRPLQGTFYEQYF
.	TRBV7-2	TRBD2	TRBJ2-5	TGTGCCAGCAGCCCATGGGGAGGGAGTCAAGAGACCCAGTACTTC	CASSPWGGSQETQYF
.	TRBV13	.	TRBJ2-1	TGTGCCAGCAGCTTAGGGGAGAATGAGCAGTTCTTC	CASSLGENEQFF
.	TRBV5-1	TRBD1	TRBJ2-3	TGCGCCAGCAGCTCCGGACAGGGCGCAGATACGCAGTATTTT	CASSSGQGADTQYF
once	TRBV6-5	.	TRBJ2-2	TGTGCCAGCAGTTACTGGGAAACCGGGGAGCTGTTTTTT	CASSYWETGELFF
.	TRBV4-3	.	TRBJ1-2	TGCGCCAGCAGCCTAGGGGGAGGGGTTGTCTATGGCTACACCTTC	CASSLGGGVVYGYTF
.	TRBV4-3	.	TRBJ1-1	TGCGCCAGCAGTCCTTTACAACAGAAATTGAACACTGAAGCTTTCTTT	CASSPLQQKLNTEAFF
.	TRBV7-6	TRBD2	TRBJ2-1	TGTGCCAGCAGCTGGACTAGCGGGGGCCTCCAAGTCAATGAGCAGTTCTTC	CASSWTSGGLQVNEQFF
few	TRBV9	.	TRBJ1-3	TGTGCCAGCGGTGGAAACACCATATATTTT	CASGGNTIYF
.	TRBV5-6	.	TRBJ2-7	TGTGCCAGCAGCTTCCTCGGCGGGACGGCCTACGAGCAGTACTTC	CASSFLGGTAYEQYF
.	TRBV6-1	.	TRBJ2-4	TGTGCCAGCAGCGGACCTTACCCACAAAACATTCAGTACTTC	CASSGPYPQNIQYF
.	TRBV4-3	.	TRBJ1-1	TGCGCCAGCAGCCAAGTGTGGGGATCGGGCACTGAAGCTTTCTTT	CASSQVWGSGTEAFF
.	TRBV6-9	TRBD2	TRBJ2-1	TGTGCCAGCAGTCGCATTGGGAGGGAGGGCAAGTACAATGAGCAGTTCTTC	CASSRIGREGKYNEQFF
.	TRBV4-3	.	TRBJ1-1	TGCGCCAGCAGCCATGAAGTCCTGGTAGGAATGAACACTGAAGCTTTCTTT	CASSHEVLVGMNTEAFF
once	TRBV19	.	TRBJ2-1	TGTGCCAGTCACAACCCGGCAGGGTACAATGAGCAGTTCTTC	CASHNPAGYNEQFF
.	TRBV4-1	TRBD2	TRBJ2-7	TGCGCCAGCAGCCAAGATCACGGGAGGGACGAGCAGTACTTC	CASSQDHGRDEQYF
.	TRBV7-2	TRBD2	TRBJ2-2	TGTGCCAGCAGCTTACTAGCGGGAGGAGTGGACACCGGGGAGCTGTTTTTT	CASSLLAGGVDTGELFF
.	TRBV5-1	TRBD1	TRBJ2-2	TGCGCCAGCAGCTCGCGCCGGGACAGGGTGAACACCGGGGAGCTGTTTTTT	CASSSRRDRVNTGELFF
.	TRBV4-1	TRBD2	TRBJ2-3	TGCGCCAGCAGCCCGAAACCCCCCAGCGGGAGCCCAGATACGCAGTATTTT	CASSPKPPSGSPDTQYF
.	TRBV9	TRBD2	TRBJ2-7	TGTGCCAGCAGCGTAAGAAGCGGGAGTTCCTACGAGCAGTACTTC	CASSVRSGSSYEQYF
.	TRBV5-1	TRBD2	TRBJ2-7	TGCGCCAGCCAAATTAGGGCGGGAGCTTACGAGCAGTACTTC	CASQIRAGAYEQYF
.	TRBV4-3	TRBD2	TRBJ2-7	TGCGCCAGCAGCCAAGATAGCGGGACGGACGAGCAGTACTTC	CASSQDSGTDEQYF
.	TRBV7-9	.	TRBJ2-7	TGTGCCAGCAGCTTAAGGGACCCAAGCTACGAGCAGTACTTC	CASSLRDPSYEQYF
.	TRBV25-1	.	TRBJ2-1	TGTGCCAGCAGTGATTACAATGAGCAGTTCTTC	CASSDYNEQFF